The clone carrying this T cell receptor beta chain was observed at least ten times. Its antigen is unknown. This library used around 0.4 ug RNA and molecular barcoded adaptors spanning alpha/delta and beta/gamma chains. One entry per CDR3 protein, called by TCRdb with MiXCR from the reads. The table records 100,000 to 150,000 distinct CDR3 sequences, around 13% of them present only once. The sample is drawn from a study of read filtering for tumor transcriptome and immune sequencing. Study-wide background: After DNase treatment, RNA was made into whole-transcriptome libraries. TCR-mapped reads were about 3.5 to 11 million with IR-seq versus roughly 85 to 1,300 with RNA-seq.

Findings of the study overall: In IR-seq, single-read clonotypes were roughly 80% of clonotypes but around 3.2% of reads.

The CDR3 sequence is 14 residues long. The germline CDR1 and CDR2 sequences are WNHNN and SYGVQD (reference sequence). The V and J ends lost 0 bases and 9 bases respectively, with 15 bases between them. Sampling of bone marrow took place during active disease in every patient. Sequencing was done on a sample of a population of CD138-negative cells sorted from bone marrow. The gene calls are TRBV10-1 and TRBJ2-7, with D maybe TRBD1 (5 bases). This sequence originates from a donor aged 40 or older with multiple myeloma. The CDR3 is CASSESQGYAGQYF. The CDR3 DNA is TGCGCCAGCAGTGAGTCGCAGGGATACGCTGGGCAGTACTTC.